This T cell receptor beta chain is drawn from a study of shared clonotypes between healthy human individuals. The naive CD8 population came from CD45RO-negative cells selected for CCR7, without terminally differentiated effector memory CD45RA+ cells. Per the authors' pipeline: ImmunoSEQ output lacked quality scores and full-length reads, limiting matched filtering. Measured with immunoSEQ multiplex PCR; TCRdb has only the in-frame clones, and not every one. V, J and clone size reflect that table, while D and trimming were determined from the DNA. The sample has more than 500,000 clones; about 95% are singletons. The CDR3 runs 16 residues. Germline CDR1 SEHNR, CDR2 FQNEAQ (reference sequence). V was pared by 5 bases and J by 2 bases, with 7 bases of the junction left unmatched.

The genes are TRBV7-9 and TRBJ1-1, with 11 positions matching TRBD1. The sample was naive CD8+ T cells sorted from blood. This receptor was taken from a woman aged 30 to 39 in good health. CDR3 coding DNA: TGTGCCAGCAGCCACGGACAGGGGGCGGGTAACACTGAAGCTTTCTTT. As protein: CASSHGQGAGNTEAFF.